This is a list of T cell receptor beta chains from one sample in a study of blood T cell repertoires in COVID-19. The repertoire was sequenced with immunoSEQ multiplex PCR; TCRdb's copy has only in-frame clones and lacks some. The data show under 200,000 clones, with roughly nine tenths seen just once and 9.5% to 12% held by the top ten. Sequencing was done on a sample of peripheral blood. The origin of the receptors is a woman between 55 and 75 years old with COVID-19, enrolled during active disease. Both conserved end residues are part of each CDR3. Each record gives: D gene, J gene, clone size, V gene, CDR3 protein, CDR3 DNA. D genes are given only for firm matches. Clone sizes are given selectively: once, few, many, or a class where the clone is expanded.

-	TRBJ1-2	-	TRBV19	CASSIDPQNYGYTF	TGTGCCAGTAGTATAGACCCACAGAACTATGGCTACACCTTC
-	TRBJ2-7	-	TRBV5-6	CASTLGLHGSYEQYF	TGTGCCAGCACCTTGGGGTTGCACGGTTCCTACGAGCAGTACTTC
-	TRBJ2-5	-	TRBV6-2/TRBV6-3	CASSYAGMGQETQYF	TGTGCCAGCAGTTACGCAGGGATGGGCCAAGAGACCCAGTACTTC
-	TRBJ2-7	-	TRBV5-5	CASTPGLGEAYEQYF	TGTGCCAGCACCCCGGGACTTGGCGAGGCGTACGAGCAGTACTTC
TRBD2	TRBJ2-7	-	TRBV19	CASSFASGASNEQYF	TGTGCCAGTAGTTTTGCTAGCGGGGCTTCTAACGAGCAGTACTTC
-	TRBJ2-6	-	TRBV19	CASSINRGTKILTF	TGTGCCAGTAGTATCAACAGGGGGACTAAGATCCTGACTTTC
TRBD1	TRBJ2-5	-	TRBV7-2	CASRWTGPQETQYF	TGTGCCAGCAGATGGACAGGGCCCCAAGAGACCCAGTACTTC
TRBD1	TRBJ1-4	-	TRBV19	CASSIGGTGNEKLFF	TGTGCCAGTAGTATAGGAGGGACAGGTAATGAAAAACTGTTTTTT
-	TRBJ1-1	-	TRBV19	CASSGNTEAFF	TGTGCCAGTTCGGGGAACACTGAAGCTTTCTTT
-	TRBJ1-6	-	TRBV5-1	CASSYGTGSPLHF	TGCGCCAGCAGCTACGGGACTGGATCACCCCTCCACTTT
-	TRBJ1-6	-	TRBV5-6	CASSLRRTLHF	TGTGCCAGCAGCTTGCGGAGGACCCTCCACTTT
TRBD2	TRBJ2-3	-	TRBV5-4	CASSAAGLAGIDTQYF	TGTGCCAGCAGCGCGGCCGGGCTAGCGGGAATAGATACGCAGTATTTT
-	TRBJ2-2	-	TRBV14	CASSIRHGRTGELFF	TGTGCCAGCAGCATCCGACATGGAAGGACCGGGGAGCTGTTTTTT
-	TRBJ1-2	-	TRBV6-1	CASSEDRDYGYTF	TGTGCCAGCAGTGAAGACAGGGACTATGGCTACACCTTC
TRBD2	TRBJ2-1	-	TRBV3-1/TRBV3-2	CASSQTSGSSYNEQFF	TGTGCCAGCAGCCAAACTAGCGGGAGCTCCTACAATGAGCAGTTCTTC
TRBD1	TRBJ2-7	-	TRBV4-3	CASSQEGQGGYEQYF	TGCGCCAGCAGCCAAGAAGGACAGGGGGGCTACGAGCAGTACTTC
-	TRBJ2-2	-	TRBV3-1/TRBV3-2	CASSVQGSNGELFF	TGTGCCAGCAGCGTGCAGGGGTCGAACGGGGAGCTGTTTTTT
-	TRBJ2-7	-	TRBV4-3	CASSHYYPSYEQYF	TGCGCCAGCAGCCATTACTATCCCTCCTACGAGCAGTACTTC
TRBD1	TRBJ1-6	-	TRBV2	CASAYRGGNSPLHF	TGTGCCAGCGCCTACAGGGGCGGCAATTCACCCCTCCACTTT
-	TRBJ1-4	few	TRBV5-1	CASSLGQFNEKLFF	TGCGCCAGCAGCTTGGGCCAGTTTAATGAAAAACTGTTTTTT
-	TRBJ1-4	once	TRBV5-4	CASSLATVNEKLFF	TGTGCCAGCAGCTTGGCGACTGTGAATGAAAAACTGTTTTTT
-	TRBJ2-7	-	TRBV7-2	CASSLPVFGEQYF	TGTGCCAGCAGCTTACCGGTATTTGGCGAGCAGTACTTC
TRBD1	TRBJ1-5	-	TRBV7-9	CASSLGQGRYQPQHF	TGTGCCAGCAGCTTGGGACAGGGTCGATATCAGCCCCAGCATTTT
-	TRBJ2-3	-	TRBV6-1	CASSELTGSTDTQYF	TGTGCCAGCAGTGAGTTGACTGGTAGCACAGATACGCAGTATTTT
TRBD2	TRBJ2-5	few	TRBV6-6	CASSRLAAQETQYF	TGTGCCAGCAGCCGACTAGCGGCACAAGAGACCCAGTACTTC
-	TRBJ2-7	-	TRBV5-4	CASSFFMREWYF	TGTGCCAGCAGCTTTTTTATGAGGGAGTGGTACTTC
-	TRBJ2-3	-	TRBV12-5	CASGPRGDTQYF	TGTGCTAGTGGTCCCAGGGGTGATACGCAGTATTTT
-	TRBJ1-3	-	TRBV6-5	CASTRGGEAGNTIYF	TGTGCCAGCACTAGGGGGGGTGAGGCTGGAAACACCATATATTTT
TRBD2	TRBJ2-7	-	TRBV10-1	CASSRSGAGSSYEQYF	TGCGCCAGCAGTAGGAGCGGGGCCGGGAGCTCCTACGAGCAGTACTTC
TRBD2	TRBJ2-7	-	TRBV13	CASSFGGRASYEQYF	TGTGCCAGCAGCTTCGGCGGGAGGGCCTCCTACGAGCAGTACTTC